A single sample gave rise to the 17 T cell receptor beta chains below, sequenced in a study of blood T cell repertoires in COVID-19. The protocol was immunoSEQ multiplex PCR, while the TCRdb copy is restricted to in-frame clones and leaves out a portion. Of a few hundred thousand clones in the sample, around 83% were seen once. Sequencing was done on a sample of PBMCs or T cells enriched from blood (not recorded which). Every receptor here comes from a man aged 40-55 years who had been exposed to COVID-19.

The chain carries TRBV3-1 (or the pseudogene TRBV3-2) and TRBJ2-7, with 8 bases fitting TRBD1. The CDR3 has 15 amino acids. CDR1 is LGHDT, CDR2 YNNKEL, per germline (reference sequence). J was trimmed by 6 bases and V by 3 bases; bases with no gene match: 10. The CDR3 nucleotides are TGTGCCAGCAGCCATGAGGGGACAGGTCACCGCGAGCAGTACTTC. It encodes CASSHEGTGHREQYF.

The rearrangement joins TRBV9 to TRBJ2-7, with 7 bases matching TRBD2. CDR1 SGDLS and CDR2 YYNGEE come from the germline V gene. Trimming took 4 bases from V and 4 from J; bases not matched to a gene: 11. The CDR3 is made up of 15 amino acids. The CDR3 bases are TGTGCCAGCAGCCCCCGTGGCGGGAGCGGGTACGAGCAGTACTTC. It yields the protein CASSPRGGSGYEQYF.

The chain employs TRBV18 and TRBJ2-7; D may be TRBD1 (7 bases). The CDR3 is 15 residues long. Germline CDR1 is KGHSH and CDR2 is LQKENI. V was cut by 3 bases and J by 7 bases, with 19 bases left in between. The CDR3 DNA reads as TGTGCCAGCTCACCTCCACAGGGGCCAGGGGGGGAGCAGTACTTC. Encoded protein: CASSPPQGPGGEQYF. Full variable domain (missing parts from reference TRBV18 and TRBJ2-7): NAGVMQNPRHLVRRRGQEARLRCSPMKGHSHVYWYRQLPEEGLKFMVYLQKENIIDESGMPKERFSAEFPKEGPSILRIQQVVRGDSAAYFCASSPPQGPGGEQYFGPGTRLTVT.

V and J are TRBV27 and TRBJ2-2, with 9 bases lining up with TRBD1. In germline, CDR1 is MNHEY, CDR2 SMNVEV (reference sequence). Losses at the gene ends were 7 bases for V and 4 bases for J; bases not matched to a gene: 4. The CDR3 extends over 14 amino acids. This chain's CDR3 is CASNRGLGTGELFF. The CDR3 DNA follows: TGTGCCAGCAACAGGGGGCTTGGCACCGGGGAGCTGTTTTTT.

The chain recombines TRBV27 with TRBJ2-3; TRBD1 is a possible D gene (5 bases). This CDR3 has 15 residues. V lost 10 bases and J lost 1, with 18 bases in between. CDR1 and CDR2 from the germline V gene are MNHEY and SMNVEV (reference sequence). Here the CDR3 DNA reads TGTGCCACCCTGACAGACAGCCAGGGCACAGATACGCAGTATTTT. Amino acids: CATLTDSQGTDTQYF.

This chain links TRBV6-4 with TRBJ2-1; possible D gene TRBD1, 6 bases. The CDR3 contains 15 residues. V gave up 5 bases and J gave up 0 bases, with 11 bases separating them. Germline values: CDR1 MRHNA, CDR2 SNTAGT. The CDR3 sequence: CASSPQGSSYNEQFF. CDR3 DNA sequence: TGTGCCAGCAGTCCCCAGGGGAGCTCCTACAATGAGCAGTTCTTC.

The chain combines TRBV6-1 with TRBJ1-1, with D possibly being TRBD1 (6 bases). Trimming removed 2 bases at V and 3 bases at J, with 16 bases between. Germline V gene lookup returns CDR1 MNHNS and CDR2 SASEGT. The CDR3 covers 16 residues. The CDR3 loop is CASSEYDRRSDTEAFF. DNA for the CDR3: TGTGCCAGCAGTGAATATGACAGGAGGTCTGACACTGAAGCTTTCTTT.

The J gene is TRBJ1-2, the V gene TRBV19; no definite D call. Deletions cut 7 bases from V and 2 bases from J, with 11 bases between. Germline V gives CDR1 LNHDA, CDR2 SQIVND (reference sequence). This CDR3 region has 13 residues. The DNA for the CDR3 is TGTGCCAGTACATTTTTGGAGAACTATGGCTACACCTTC. Its translation: CASTFLENYGYTF.

This clone was observed once. The chain carries TRBV19 and TRBJ2-2; D is possibly TRBD1 (6 bases). Germline V gene sequence: CDR1 LNHDA, CDR2 SQIVND (reference sequence). The CDR3 is 14 residues long. Trimming left V 4 bases short and J 3 bases short, with 9 bases between. The DNA for the CDR3 is TGTGCCAGTAGTACGGACAGATACACCGGGGAGCTGTTTTTT. Residues: CASSTDRYTGELFF.

This chain uses TRBV18 with TRBJ2-5; tentative D call: TRBD2 (5 bases). CDR3 size: 15 residues. The germline gives CDR1 KGHSH, CDR2 LQKENI. V shed 5 bases and J shed 5 bases, with 18 bases lying between them. The CDR3 DNA is TGTGCCAGCTCAGACCGGGGAATTAGTACGGAGACCCAGTACTTC. This gives the protein CASSDRGISTETQYF.

The V call is TRBV2, the J call TRBJ2-1; 13 nucleotides match TRBD2. CDR3 length: 14 residues. CDR1 is SNHLY, CDR2 FYNNEI, per germline. J gave up 8 bases and V 9 bases, and 7 bases lay outside the gene matches. The CDR3 loop is CARTGTSGTHEQFF. CDR3 coding DNA: TGTGCCAGGACCGGGACTAGCGGGACCCATGAGCAGTTCTTC. Full variable domain (missing parts from reference TRBV2 and TRBJ2-1): EPEVTQTPSHQVTQMGQEVILRCVPISNHLYFYWYRQILGQKVEFLVSFYNNEISEKSEIFDDQFSVERPDGSNFTLKIRSTKLEDSAMYFCARTGTSGTHEQFFGPGTRLTVL.

The rearrangement links TRBV27 to TRBJ2-1; TRBD1 is a possible D gene (5 bases). V was shortened by 3 bases and J by 6 bases, with 18 bases between the two germline ends. Germline V gene sequence: CDR1 MNHEY, CDR2 SMNVEV (reference sequence). CDR3 length: 16 residues. DNA for the CDR3: TGTGCCAGCAGTTTCCAGGGTGGCCTGGTTCTCAATGAGCAGTTCTTC. Residues: CASSFQGGLVLNEQFF.

The chain carries TRBV6-1 and TRBJ2-7; D may be TRBD2 (5 bases). Between the trimmed V and J ends, which lost 2 bases and 5 bases, there was a span of 10 bases. In germline, CDR1 is MNHNS, CDR2 SASEGT. This CDR3 has 13 residues. In nucleotides, the CDR3 is TGTGCCAGCAGTGAAAGGAGGACGGACGAGCAGTACTTC. Translation: CASSERRTDEQYF.

The V call is TRBV7-9, the J call TRBJ2-7; D is unresolved. Germline CDR1 is SEHNR and CDR2 is FQNEAQ (reference sequence). This CDR3 spans 15 amino acids. V lost 1 base and J 1 base, leaving 11 bases between the germline ends. CDR3 amino acids: CASSLDHRRSYEQYF. The CDR3 DNA reads as TGTGCCAGCAGCTTAGACCACAGAAGGTCCTACGAGCAGTACTTC.

The rearrangement links TRBV30 to TRBJ2-7, with 8 bases matching TRBD1. CDR1 and CDR2 (germline): GTSNPN, SVGIG (reference sequence). This CDR3 contains 15 residues. V gave up 4 bases and J gave up 3 bases; unmatched junction bases: 11. The CDR3 loop reads CAWTMGTGGGYEQYF. DNA of the CDR3: TGTGCCTGGACTATGGGGACAGGAGGAGGCTACGAGCAGTACTTC.

The chain carries TRBV11-1 and TRBJ2-5; D is possibly TRBD1 (5 bases). The CDR3 totals 16 residues. V was cut by 2 bases and J by 0 bases, with 13 bases left in between. CDR1 and CDR2 from the germline V gene are SGHAT and FQDESV (reference sequence). The CDR3 is CASSLPQGTNQETQYF. The CDR3 region has the DNA TGTGCCAGCAGCTTACCTCAGGGAACAAACCAAGAGACCCAGTACTTC.

This clone occurred once. The chain links TRBV5-1 to TRBJ1-6; 7 bases are shared with TRBD1. V shed 5 bases, J shed 5 bases, and the junction held 7 bases outside the gene matches. The CDR3 runs to 15 residues. Per the germline V gene, CDR1 is SGHRS and CDR2 is YFSETQ. The CDR3 DNA sequence: TGCGCCAGCAGTCCCAAGGGACAGAATAATTCACCCCTCCACTTT. It yields the protein CASSPKGQNNSPLHF. Drawing the rest from reference TRBV5-1 and TRBJ1-6, the complete variable domain is KAGVTQTPRYLIKTRGQQVTLSCSPISGHRSVSWYQQTPGQGLQFLFEYFSETQRNKGNFPGRFSGRQFSNSRSEMNVSTLELGDSALYLCASSPKGQNNSPLHFGNGTRLTVT.